This TCR beta chain was captured by sequencing in a study of T cells in localized non-small cell lung cancer. Overall study findings and caveats: Uninvolved nearby lung showed the greatest T cell clonality, exceeding that found in tumor. The appearance of a median roughly 53 of the top 100 tumor clones was seen in adjacent lung.

Germline lookup yields CDR1 ENHRY and CDR2 SYGVKD. This CDR3 comprises 15 residues. As regards this clone: The antigen is undetermined. The junction differs from germline at one of its ends, possibly a read error.

Some clones are missing from TCRdb's copy, which holds only in-frame ones; the method was immunoSEQ multiplex PCR. The table lists just over 70,000 clones, 80% to 90% of them singletons. The TCR originated in a male donor aged 60 or older with stage III squamous cell lung carcinoma. V usage is TRBV10-3 and J usage is TRBJ2-2; 9 bases fit TRBD1. Here the sequenced sample was peripheral blood, taken before any cancer treatment. The CDR3 sequence: CASKGTGTNSGELFF. The CDR3 nucleotides are TGTGCCAGTAAAGGGACAGGGACGAACAGCGGGGAGCTGTTTTTT.